This T cell receptor beta chain was identified during a study of T cells in Graves' hyperthyroidism and ophthalmopathy. Study summary: Specimen type is peripheral blood, collected at initial diagnosis prior to any treatment. Study outcomes and limitations: Model predictions of ophthalmopathy came a median around 7.1 months before onset.

The study based diagnoses on clinical symptoms, serum thyroxine and TRAb, thyroid ultrasound and orbital computed tomography. In the case of this clonotype: What it binds is unknown.

It was RNA transcripts that yielded the amplified TCR beta CDR3 regions. The primer set for the first-round RT-PCR of the TCR CDR3 was HTBI. Using its own MiXCR run on the multiplex PCR reads, TCRdb lists one record per CDR3 protein. The data show about 350,000 distinct CDR3 sequences, about 15% seen once. The CDR3 loop spans 17 amino acids. The V end lost 0 bases, the J end lost 2 bases, and 14 bases lay between the germline ends. This sequence was found in a woman younger than 45 with Graves' hyperthyroidism. The rearrangement joins TRBV12-3 or TRBV12-4 to TRBJ1-5; no clear D gene. The sequenced sample consisted of blood. The CDR3 DNA reads TGTGCCAGCAGTTTAGCCACTCAGGTCTTCGGCAATCAGCCCCAGCATTTT. Amino acids: CASSLATQVFGNQPQHF.